These 20 T cell receptor beta chains were sequenced from one sample in a study of blood T cell repertoires in COVID-19. Only in-frame clones appear in the TCRdb table, and some are missing; sequencing was by immunoSEQ multiplex PCR. The data show about 200,000 clones, almost 90% seen once. The sample consisted of peripheral blood. The receptors here all came from a man in his late teens or twenties with active or convalescent COVID-19.

The chain uses TRBV6-1 and TRBJ1-1; 9 bases are shared with TRBD1. The germline CDR1 and CDR2 sequences are MNHNS and SASEGT. CDR3 length equals 16 residues. Trimming took 3 bases from V and 5 from J; bases not matched to a gene: 10. The CDR3 is CASSDGTGILGTEAFF. CDR3 sequence (DNA): TGTGCCAGCAGTGACGGGACAGGGATTCTGGGGACTGAAGCTTTCTTT.

This chain joins TRBV5-1 and TRBJ1-2; 12 positions agree with TRBD1. J was trimmed by 5 bases and V by 4 bases; bases with no gene match: 15. The CDR3 has 18 residues. In germline, CDR1 is SGHRS, CDR2 YFSETQ. CDR3 residues: CASSLPNAGQGALYGYTF. The CDR3 nucleotides read TGCGCCAGCAGCCTCCCCAACGCGGGACAGGGGGCTTTGTATGGCTACACCTTC.

The chain links TRBV2 to TRBJ2-1; TRBD2 matches at 7 bases. V dropped 0 bases and J dropped 12; count of bases not matched to a gene: 5. The CDR3 is made up of 13 amino acids. CDR1 and CDR2 from the germline V gene are SNHLY and FYNNEI. Written as DNA, the CDR3 is TGTGCCAGCAGTGAAGCGCACAGGACTAGGCAGTTCTTC. It specifies CASSEAHRTRQFF.

V gene TRBV13 combines with J gene TRBJ2-1; TRBD2 aligns across 9 bases. The J segment lost 2 bases and the V segment lost 1 base, leaving 3 bases of the junction unmatched. This CDR3 has 16 residues. Germline CDR1 and CDR2: PRHDT and FYEKMQ (reference sequence). CDR3 nucleotides: TGTGCCAGCAGCTTAGTAGCGGGGGTCACCTACAATGAGCAGTTCTTC. It specifies CASSLVAGVTYNEQFF.

The chain is built from TRBV7-9 and TRBJ1-1, with D tentatively TRBD1 (5 bases). V lost 3 bases, J lost 4 bases, and 12 bases lay in between. Germline assignment: CDR1 SEHNR and CDR2 FQNEAQ (reference sequence). The CDR3 runs 14 residues. This CDR3 reads CASSFLGQGTEAFF. CDR3 nucleotides: TGTGCCAGCAGCTTCCTTGGTCAGGGCACTGAAGCTTTCTTT. Drawing the rest from reference TRBV7-9 and TRBJ1-1, the complete variable domain is DTGVSQNPRHKITKRGQNVTFRCDPISEHNRLYWYRQTLGQGPEFLTYFQNEAQLEKSRLLSDRFSAERPKGSFSTLEIQRTEQGDSAMYLCASSFLGQGTEAFFGQGTRLTVV.

The chain carries TRBV18 and TRBJ1-1, with 7 bases identical to TRBD1. V dropped 9 bases and J dropped 5; count of bases not matched to a gene: 12. Germline V gene data show CDR1 as KGHSH and CDR2 as LQKENI. This CDR3 has 14 amino acids. CDR3 bases: TGTGCCAGTGATAAGACAGGGACGAGAACTGAAGCTTTCTTT. This encodes CASDKTGTRTEAFF.

J is TRBJ1-4 and V is TRBV6-5, with D maybe TRBD1 (6 bases). The CDR3 runs 12 residues. CDR1 is MNHEY and CDR2 is SVGAGI in the germline V gene. The V end lost 6 bases, the J end lost 8 bases, and 10 bases lay between the germline ends. CDR3 residues: CASRTGWEKLFF. The CDR3 region has the DNA TGTGCCAGCAGGACAGGCTGGGAAAAACTGTTTTTT.

V and J are TRBV4-2 and TRBJ2-1; 8 bases map to TRBD2. Losses at the gene ends were 0 bases for V and 0 bases for J; bases not matched to a gene: 13. CDR1 is LGHNA and CDR2 is YNFKEQ in the germline V gene. CDR3 length: 20 residues. The CDR3 loop is CASSQDTTSARKSSYNEQFF. The CDR3, as DNA: TGTGCCAGCAGCCAAGATACGACTAGCGCCCGGAAGAGCTCCTACAATGAGCAGTTCTTC.

The chain recombines TRBV25-1 with TRBJ1-2; D may be TRBD1 (6 bases). Germline V gene data show CDR1 as MGHDK and CDR2 as SYGVNS. The V and J ends lost 3 bases and 4 bases respectively, with 18 bases between them. The CDR3 has 16 residues. CDR3 DNA sequence: TGTGCCAGCAGTGACTCCGACAGGTTTTTGTCCTATGGCTACACCTTC. Translating gives CASSDSDRFLSYGYTF.

The rearrangement links TRBV3-1 (or the pseudogene TRBV3-2) to TRBJ2-7; D possibly corresponds to TRBD1 (6 bases). The germline gives CDR1 LGHDT, CDR2 YNNKEL (reference sequence). With 2 bases removed from V and 5 bases from J, the gap between germline ends came to 10 bases. The CDR3 consists of 13 residues. This chain's CDR3 is CASSQTQGHEQYF. CDR3 nucleotides: TGTGCCAGCAGCCAAACACAGGGACACGAGCAGTACTTC.

This chain links TRBV5-1 with TRBJ2-1, with TRBD1 matching over 10 bases. The J segment lost 7 bases and the V segment lost 2 bases, leaving 12 bases of the junction unmatched. Germline CDR1 reads SGHRS; CDR2 reads YFSETQ. This CDR3 spans 17 amino acids. For the CDR3, the DNA is TGCGCCAGCAGCTTTCGGCATCCGGGACAGGGGAGGAATGAGCAGTTCTTC. It specifies CASSFRHPGQGRNEQFF.

The J gene is TRBJ1-4, the V gene TRBV30, with D maybe TRBD1 (6 bases). Trimming removed 0 bases at V and 0 bases at J, with 8 bases between. This CDR3 is 15 amino acids long. Germline V gene lookup returns CDR1 GTSNPN and CDR2 SVGIG (reference sequence). This CDR3 is CAWSVGGSTNEKLFF. The CDR3 DNA reads TGTGCCTGGAGTGTAGGGGGTTCAACTAATGAAAAACTGTTTTTT.

The chain couples TRBV19 to TRBJ2-1, with 13 bases that match TRBD2. Trimming removed 3 bases from V and 9 bases from J; junction bases left unmatched: 11. CDR1 is LNHDA and CDR2 is SQIVND in the germline V gene (reference sequence). The CDR3 extends over 17 amino acids. The CDR3 sequence is CASSIMRTSGGEGEQFF. The DNA of the CDR3 is TGTGCCAGTAGTATTATGAGGACTAGCGGGGGAGAGGGTGAGCAGTTCTTC.

The chain employs TRBV2 and TRBJ1-3; weak D call: TRBD1 (5 bases). CDR1 is SNHLY and CDR2 is FYNNEI in the germline V gene. The V end lost 3 bases, the J end lost 1 base, and 22 bases lay between the germline ends. This CDR3 region has 19 residues. CDR3 bases: TGTGCCAGCAGTGAGTTCTTCCGAGACAGCGACTTATCTGGAAACACCATATATTTT. The encoded protein is CASSEFFRDSDLSGNTIYF. Full variable domain (remainder filled in from reference TRBV2 and TRBJ1-3): EPEVTQTPSHQVTQMGQEVILRCVPISNHLYFYWYRQILGQKVEFLVSFYNNEISEKSEIFDDQFSVERPDGSNFTLKIRSTKLEDSAMYFCASSEFFRDSDLSGNTIYFGEGSWLTVV.

The chain recombines TRBV6-5 with TRBJ2-1, with 11 bases matching TRBD2. J gave up 7 bases and V 6 bases, and 8 bases lay outside the gene matches. The CDR3 has 15 amino acids. The germline V gene has CDR1 MNHEY and CDR2 SVGAGI. CDR3 sequence reads: CASSPQLAGANEQFF. Written as DNA, the CDR3 is TGTGCCAGCAGCCCCCAACTAGCGGGAGCAAATGAGCAGTTCTTC.

The chain uses TRBV2 and TRBJ2-3; the match to TRBD2 covers 11 bases. Germline CDR1 reads SNHLY; CDR2 reads FYNNEI. The CDR3 length is 15 residues. V shed 6 bases and J 2 bases; nucleotides not matched to a gene: 4. CDR3 in DNA: TGTGCCAGCAGGGAGGGACTAGCGGACACAGATACGCAGTATTTT. Encoded protein: CASREGLADTDTQYF.

The chain has TRBV19 and TRBJ2-3, with 8 bases fitting TRBD2. Unmatched junction bases numbered 7, after V lost 3 bases and J lost 2 bases. Germline-derived CDR1 and CDR2 are LNHDA and SQIVND (reference sequence). This CDR3 is built from 16 residues. The chain's CDR3 is CASSMSSGGNTDTQYF. CDR3 in DNA: TGTGCCAGTAGTATGTCCAGCGGGGGAAACACAGATACGCAGTATTTT.

This sequence joins TRBV6-5 and TRBJ1-5; the match to TRBD1 covers 10 bases. Germline-derived CDR1 and CDR2 are MNHEY and SVGAGI. This CDR3 is built from 12 residues. Trimming cost V 6 bases and J 15 bases; bases outside gene matches: 8. The CDR3 DNA is TGTGCCAGCAGCCTGACAGGGGGCGGATGGCATTTT. Protein: CASSLTGGGWHF.

The chain couples TRBV30 to TRBJ1-5, with a possible D match to TRBD1 (5 bases). The germline V gene has CDR1 GTSNPN and CDR2 SVGIG (reference sequence). Trimming cost V 0 bases and J 2 bases, with 8 bases left between them. The CDR3 has 14 amino acids. CDR3 region: CAWSVQGGNQPQHF. In DNA form, the CDR3 reads TGTGCCTGGAGTGTACAAGGGGGCAATCAGCCCCAGCATTTT.

This chain links TRBV15 with TRBJ2-6; D is unresolved. The length of the CDR3 is 16 residues. V was pared by 0 bases and J by 4 bases, with 10 bases between. Germline-derived CDR1 and CDR2 are LNHNV and YYDKDF (reference sequence). DNA for the CDR3: TGTGCCACCAGCAGAGACCTTGTGGCAGGGGCCAACGTCCTGACTTTC. This translates into CATSRDLVAGANVLTF. Using reference TRBV15 and TRBJ2-6 for the parts outside the CDR3, the full variable domain is DAMVIQNPRYQVTQFGKPVTLSCSQTLNHNVMYWYQQKSSQAPKLLFHYYDKDFNNEADTPDNFQSRRPNTSFCFLDIRSPGLGDTAMYLCATSRDLVAGANVLTFGAGSRLTVL.